The clone carrying this T cell receptor (beta chain) has ten or more counts. Its target is not known. For the second PCR, which ran for about 7 to 11 cycles, a sample-barcoded 5' primer and a J-beta primer mix were used. MiXCR was run by TCRdb on the 5' RACE reads, yielding one entry per CDR3 protein. The repertoire has fewer than 800,000 distinct CDR3 sequences, 32% of them found once; the top ten carry 15%. This sample is drawn from a study of blood T cells in healthy people across ages. The study, taken as a whole, reports: Age brought a roughly linear fall in TCR beta diversity measured per million T cells.

Germline V gives CDR1 MDHEN, CDR2 SYDVKM. The J segment lost 4 bases and the V segment lost 10 bases, leaving 12 bases of the junction unmatched. This CDR3 region has 14 residues. Donors each provided approximately 9.6 milliliters of peripheral blood. V and J are TRBV28 and TRBJ2-5, with 7 bases matching TRBD1. Sample: blood. The clonotype comes from a woman aged 80 or over in good health. CDR3 in amino acids: CATLGRGLGETQYF. CDR3 nucleotides: TGTGCCACTCTTGGCAGGGGGTTAGGAGAGACCCAGTACTTC.